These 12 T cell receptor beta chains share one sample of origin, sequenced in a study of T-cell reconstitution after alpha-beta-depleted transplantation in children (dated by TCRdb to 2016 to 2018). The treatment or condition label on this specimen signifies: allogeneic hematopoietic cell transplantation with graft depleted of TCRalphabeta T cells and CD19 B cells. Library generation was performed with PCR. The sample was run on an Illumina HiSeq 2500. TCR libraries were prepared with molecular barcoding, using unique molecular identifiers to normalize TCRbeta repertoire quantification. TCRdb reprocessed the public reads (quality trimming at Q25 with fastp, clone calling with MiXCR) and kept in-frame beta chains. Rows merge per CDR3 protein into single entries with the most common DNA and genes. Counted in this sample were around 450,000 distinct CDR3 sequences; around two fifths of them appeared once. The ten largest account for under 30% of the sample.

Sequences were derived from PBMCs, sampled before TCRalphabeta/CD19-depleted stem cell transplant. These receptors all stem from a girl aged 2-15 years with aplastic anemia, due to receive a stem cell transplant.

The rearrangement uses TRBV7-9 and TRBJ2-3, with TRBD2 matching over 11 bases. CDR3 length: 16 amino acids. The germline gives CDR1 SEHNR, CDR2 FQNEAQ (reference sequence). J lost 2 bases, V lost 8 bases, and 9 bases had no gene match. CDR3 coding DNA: TGTGCCAGCGCACGGGGGACTAGCGGTCCCACAGATACGCAGTATTTT. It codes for CASARGTSGPTDTQYF.

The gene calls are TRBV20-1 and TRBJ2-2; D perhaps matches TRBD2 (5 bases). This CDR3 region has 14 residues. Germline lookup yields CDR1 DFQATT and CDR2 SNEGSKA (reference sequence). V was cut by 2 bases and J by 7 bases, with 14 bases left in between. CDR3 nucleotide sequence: TGCAGTGCTAGAACGGCGGGCTACGGCGGGGAGCTGTTTTTT. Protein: CSARTAGYGGELFF.

CDR3 region: CASSLSLDRKETQYF. As DNA, the CDR3 is TGTGCCAGCAGCCTTTCACTCGACAGAAAAGAGACCCAGTACTTC. The chain combines TRBV5-5 with TRBJ2-5, with TRBD1 as a possible D gene (5 bases). The CDR3 is 15 residues long. Germline assignment: CDR1 SGHKS and CDR2 YYEKEE (reference sequence). Deletions cut 4 bases from V and 3 bases from J, with 16 bases between.

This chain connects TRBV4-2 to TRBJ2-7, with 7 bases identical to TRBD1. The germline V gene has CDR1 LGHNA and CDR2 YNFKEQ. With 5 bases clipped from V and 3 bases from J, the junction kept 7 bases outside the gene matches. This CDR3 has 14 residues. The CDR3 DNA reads TGTGCCAGCAGCAATACAGGGGATGGCTACGAGCAGTACTTC. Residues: CASSNTGDGYEQYF.

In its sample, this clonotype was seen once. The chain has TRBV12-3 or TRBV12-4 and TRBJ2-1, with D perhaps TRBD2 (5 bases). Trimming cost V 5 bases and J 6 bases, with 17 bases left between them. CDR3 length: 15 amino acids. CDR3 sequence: CASSHPIRDSNEQFF. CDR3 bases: TGTGCCAGCAGTCACCCGATCCGGGATAGCAATGAGCAGTTCTTC.

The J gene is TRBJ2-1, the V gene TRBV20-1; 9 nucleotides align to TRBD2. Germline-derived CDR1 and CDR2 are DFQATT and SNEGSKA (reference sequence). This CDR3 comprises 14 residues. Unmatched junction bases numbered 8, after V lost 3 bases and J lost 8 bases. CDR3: CSASPVLAGDEQFF. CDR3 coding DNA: TGCAGTGCTAGTCCCGTGTTAGCGGGAGATGAGCAGTTCTTC.

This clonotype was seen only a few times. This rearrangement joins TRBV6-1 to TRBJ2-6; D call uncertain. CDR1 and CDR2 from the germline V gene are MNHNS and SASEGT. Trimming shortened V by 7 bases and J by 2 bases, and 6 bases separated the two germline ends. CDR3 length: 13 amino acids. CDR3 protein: CASMVPGANVLTF. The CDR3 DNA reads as TGTGCCAGCATGGTTCCTGGGGCCAACGTCCTGACTTTC.

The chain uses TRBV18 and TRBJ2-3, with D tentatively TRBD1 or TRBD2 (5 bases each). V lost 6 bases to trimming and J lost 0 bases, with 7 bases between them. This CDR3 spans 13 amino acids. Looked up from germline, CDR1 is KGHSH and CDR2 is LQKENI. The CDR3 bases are TGTGCCAGCTCTGAGGGGAGCACAGATACGCAGTATTTT. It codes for CASSEGSTDTQYF. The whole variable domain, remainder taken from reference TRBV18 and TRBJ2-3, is NAGVMQNPRHLVRRRGQEARLRCSPMKGHSHVYWYRQLPEEGLKFMVYLQKENIIDESGMPKERFSAEFPKEGPSILRIQQVVRGDSAAYFCASSEGSTDTQYFGPGTRLTVL.

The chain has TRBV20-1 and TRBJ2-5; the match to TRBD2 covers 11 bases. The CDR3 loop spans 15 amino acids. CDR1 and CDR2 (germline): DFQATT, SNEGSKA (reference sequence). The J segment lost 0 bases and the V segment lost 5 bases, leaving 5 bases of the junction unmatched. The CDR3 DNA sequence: TGCAGTGCTCCCCGACTAGCGGGATACCAAGAGACCCAGTACTTC. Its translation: CSAPRLAGYQETQYF.

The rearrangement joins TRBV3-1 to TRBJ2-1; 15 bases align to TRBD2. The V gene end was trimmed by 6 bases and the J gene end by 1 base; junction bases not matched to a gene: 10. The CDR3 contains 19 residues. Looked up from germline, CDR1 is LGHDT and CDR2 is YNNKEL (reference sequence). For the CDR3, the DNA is TGTGCCAGCAGTCAAAATGGACTAGCGGGAGGGAGTTCCTACAATGAGCAGTTCTTC. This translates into CASSQNGLAGGSSYNEQFF.

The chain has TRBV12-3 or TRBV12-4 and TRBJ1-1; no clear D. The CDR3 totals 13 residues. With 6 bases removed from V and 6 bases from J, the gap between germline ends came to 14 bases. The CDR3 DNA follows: TGTGCCAGCAGACGATATGAGGACCCTGAAGCTTTCTTT. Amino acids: CASRRYEDPEAFF.

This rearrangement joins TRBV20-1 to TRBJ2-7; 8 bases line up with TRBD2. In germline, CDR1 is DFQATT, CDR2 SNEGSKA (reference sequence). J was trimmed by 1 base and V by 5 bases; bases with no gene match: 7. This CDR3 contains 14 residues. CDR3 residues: CSAPIAGPSYEQYF. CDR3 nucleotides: TGCAGTGCTCCTATAGCGGGGCCTTCCTACGAGCAGTACTTC.